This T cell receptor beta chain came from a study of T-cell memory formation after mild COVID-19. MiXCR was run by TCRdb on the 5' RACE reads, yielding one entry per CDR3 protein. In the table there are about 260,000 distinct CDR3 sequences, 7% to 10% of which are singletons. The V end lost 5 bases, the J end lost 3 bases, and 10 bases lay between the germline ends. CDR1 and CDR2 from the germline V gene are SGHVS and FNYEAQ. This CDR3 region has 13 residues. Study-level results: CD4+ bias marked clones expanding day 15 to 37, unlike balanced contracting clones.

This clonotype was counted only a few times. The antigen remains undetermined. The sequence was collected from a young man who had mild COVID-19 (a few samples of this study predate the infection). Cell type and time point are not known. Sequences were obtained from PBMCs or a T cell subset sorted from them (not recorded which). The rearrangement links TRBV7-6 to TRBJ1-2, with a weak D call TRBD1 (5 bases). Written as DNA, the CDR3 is TGTGCCAGCAGCGGAACCAGGGACTATGGCTACACCTTC. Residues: CASSGTRDYGYTF.